The rows below give T cell receptor beta chains drawn from one sample of a study of vaccination effects on CD4 cells after COVID-19. These TCRs are of unknown antigen specificity. The protocol was immunoSEQ multiplex PCR, while the TCRdb copy is restricted to in-frame clones and leaves out a portion. The sample has about 79,000 clones, 60% to 80% seen once; the top ten hold 1.5% to 2%. This specimen was CD4+ T cells from PBMCs cultured with HCoV-229E spike peptides, taken before COVID-19 vaccination. These receptor sequences come from a human donor who received a COVID-19 vaccine. Each CDR3 is given with its conserved first and last residue. A D gene is named only where the DNA matches it firmly. Clone size is not always given. Where it is, it says once, few, many or a class for expanded clones.

few | TRBD1 | TRBJ2-5 | TRBV6-2/TRBV6-3 | TGTGCCAGCAGTTCCCCAACAGGGGTACGAGAGACCCAGTACTTC | CASSSPTGVRETQYF
- | TRBD1 | TRBJ1-4 | TRBV6-1 | TGTGCCAGCAGTGACCCCGGGACAGGGGCCGAAAAACTGTTTTTT | CASSDPGTGAEKLFF
- | - | TRBJ1-2 | TRBV18 | TGTGCCAGCTCACCAAGGGGAGAGAACTATGGCTACACCTTC | CASSPRGENYGYTF
- | - | TRBJ1-2 | TRBV18 | TGTGCCAGCTCGCTCTCATCCATCGCGAACTATGGCTACACCTTC | CASSLSSIANYGYTF
- | - | TRBJ1-1 | TRBV11-2 | TGTGCCAGCAACTCAGTTGGACGTACCGATTTCTCGGACACTGAAGCTTTCTTT | CASNSVGRTDFSDTEAFF
- | - | TRBJ2-5 | TRBV7-3 | TGTGCCAGCAGCGAACAGGGAAAAGAGACCCAGTACTTC | CASSEQGKETQYF
- | TRBD1 | TRBJ2-4 | TRBV6-5 | TGTGCCAGCAGGGGACAGCTAGGGGACATTCAGTACTTC | CASRGQLGDIQYF
- | - | TRBJ2-3 | TRBV7-2 | TGTGCCAGCAGCCAAGAGGCAGCACTAGACACAGATACGCAGTATTTT | CASSQEAALDTDTQYF
- | - | TRBJ2-3 | TRBV13 | TGTGCCAGCAGCTTAGTGCGGTCAGATACGCAGTATTTT | CASSLVRSDTQYF
- | - | TRBJ2-5 | TRBV30 | TGTGCCTGGTCGGGCAGTCAAGAGACCCAGTACTTC | CAWSGSQETQYF
few | - | TRBJ1-3 | TRBV2 | TGTGCCAGCAGGTCCCCCCAAGGGGGCTCTGGAAACACCATATATTTT | CASRSPQGGSGNTIYF
- | - | TRBJ1-1 | TRBV3-1/TRBV3-2 | TGTGCCAGCAGCCAGGTTACGAACACTGAAGCTTTCTTT | CASSQVTNTEAFF
- | - | TRBJ2-6 | TRBV29-1 | TGCAGCGTTGGCTACCCGTCCCGCAGAACTGGGGCCAACGTCCTGACTTTC | CSVGYPSRRTGANVLTF
- | - | TRBJ1-1 | TRBV28 | TGTGCCAGCAGAGGGGCCCCCGATCTTGACACTGAAGCTTTCTTT | CASRGAPDLDTEAFF
- | TRBD1 | TRBJ2-5 | TRBV14 | TGTGCCAGCAGCCAAGATACCGGGACAGGGGTAGAGACCCAGTACTTC | CASSQDTGTGVETQYF
few | - | TRBJ2-3 | TRBV4-3 | TGCGCCAGCAGCCAAACAGGGATCACAGATACGCAGTATTTT | CASSQTGITDTQYF
few | - | TRBJ1-6 | TRBV9 | TGTGCCAGCAGCCCCCAAGGGTCCTATAATTCACCCCTCCACTTT | CASSPQGSYNSPLHF
- | - | TRBJ2-1 | TRBV27 | TGTGCCAGCAGTTTAGGAGGAAGAAGGAGTCGTTACAATGAGCAGTTCTTC | CASSLGGRRSRYNEQFF
once | - | TRBJ1-5 | TRBV28 | TGTGCCAGCAGTGAGCGCCGGGCCGTGGCGATTCAGCCCCAGCATTTT | CASSERRAVAIQPQHF
- | - | TRBJ2-3 | TRBV11-3 | TGTGCCAGCAGCTCAGGACCACCAGATACGCAGTATTTT | CASSSGPPDTQYF
- | TRBD1 | TRBJ1-6 | TRBV4-1 | TGCGCCAGCAGCCAAGTACCGACAGGGAATAATTCACCCCTCCACTTT | CASSQVPTGNNSPLHF
- | - | TRBJ1-2 | TRBV6-6 | TGTGCCAGCAGTTACTCCTTAGATGGGTTATCGGGCTACACCTTC | CASSYSLDGLSGYTF
few | - | TRBJ2-5 | TRBV11-2 | TGTGCCAGCAGCTGGCGCAGAGGAGAGACCCAGTACTTC | CASSWRRGETQYF
- | - | TRBJ1-4 | TRBV2 | TGTGCCAGCAGTGCCGCGACCACATCTGAAAAACTGTTTTTT | CASSAATTSEKLFF
- | TRBD2 | TRBJ2-5 | TRBV5-6 | TGTGCCAGCAGTATCGAACGGGGGGGCGGGGAGACCCAGTACTTC | CASSIERGGGETQYF
- | TRBD1 | TRBJ2-6 | TRBV6-2/TRBV6-3 | TGTGCCAGCAGTTACGAGTTGACAGGGTGGACTGGGGCCAACGTCCTGACTTTC | CASSYELTGWTGANVLTF
- | TRBD1 | TRBJ2-3 | TRBV4-2 | TGTGCCAGCAGCCTCCGGACAGGGGGCATCTCAGATACGCAGTATTTT | CASSLRTGGISDTQYF
- | TRBD1 | TRBJ1-1 | TRBV30 | TGTGCCTGGAGTGTTATTCCACAGGGGGCAATTGAAGCTTTCTTT | CAWSVIPQGAIEAFF